The rows below give T cell receptor beta chains drawn from one sample of a study of T cell changes during pregnancy in multiple sclerosis. Method: immunoSEQ multiplex PCR; TCRdb's copy keeps in-frame clones and lacks some. The repertoire holds about 27,000 clones, with almost 90% as singletons. Here the sequenced sample was CD8+ T cells from peripheral blood mononuclear cells, taken in the second trimester of pregnancy. These receptor sequences come from a female donor with multiple sclerosis, enrolled in a pregnancy study. Each CDR3 is given with its conserved first and last residue. Fields, in order: D gene, J gene, V gene, clone size, CDR3 DNA, CDR3 protein. A D gene is named only where the DNA matches it firmly. Only part of the rows carry a size: once, few, many, or a class if the clone is expanded.

NA | TRBJ2-7 | TRBV28 | NA | TGTGCCAGCAGCTCCCCCCCGTGGGGGGACGGGGCCTACGAGCAGTACTTC | CASSSPPWGDGAYEQYF
TRBD2 | TRBJ2-5 | TRBV6-4 | NA | TGTGCCAGCAGTGAGCGGGGGGGCCAAGAGACCCAGTACTTC | CASSERGGQETQYF
TRBD1 | TRBJ1-5 | TRBV2 | NA | TGTGCCAGCAGTGAAAGGACAGGGGATCAGCCCCAGCATTTT | CASSERTGDQPQHF
NA | TRBJ2-1 | TRBV6-5 | NA | TGTGCCAGCAGCAACAGAAGCTCCTACAATGAGCAGTTCTTC | CASSNRSSYNEQFF
TRBD1 | TRBJ2-5 | TRBV13 | NA | TGTGCCAGCAGCTCGAGGACAGGGCTGGAGACCCAGTACTTC | CASSSRTGLETQYF
NA | TRBJ2-3 | TRBV5-1 | NA | TGCGCCAGCAGCTCTGGGGCGGCTACAGATACGCAGTATTTT | CASSSGAATDTQYF
TRBD2 | TRBJ2-2 | TRBV19 | NA | TGTGCCAGTACTGAGGCACTAGCGGGGGGGTACACCGGGGAGCTGTTTTTT | CASTEALAGGYTGELFF
TRBD1 | TRBJ2-6 | TRBV27 | NA | TGTGCCAGCAGCCCACAGGGGGCGTATGGGGCCAACGTCCTGACTTTC | CASSPQGAYGANVLTF
TRBD1 | TRBJ1-5 | TRBV19 | NA | TGTGCCAGTAGTCACTCAGGGGGACAGGGGGTTGTTGATCAGCCCCAGCATTTT | CASSHSGGQGVVDQPQHF
TRBD1 | TRBJ1-1 | TRBV5-5 | NA | TGTGCCAGCAGCTTCGGCGACAGGGGGCCTGGCTTGAACACTGAAGCTTTCTTT | CASSFGDRGPGLNTEAFF
NA | TRBJ1-1 | TRBV6-1 | NA | TGTGCCAGCAGTCCCAGGGATTCGAACACTGAAGCTTTCTTT | CASSPRDSNTEAFF
NA | TRBJ1-1 | TRBV30 | NA | TGTGCCTGGAATGCAGGGGACACTGAAGCTTTCTTT | CAWNAGDTEAFF
NA | TRBJ2-5 | TRBV7-9 | NA | TGTGCCAGCAGCTGGGGCCTGGAGACCCAGTACTTC | CASSWGLETQYF
NA | TRBJ2-1 | TRBV19 | NA | TGTGCCAGTAGTATAATGCGGTACAATGAGCAGTTCTTC | CASSIMRYNEQFF
NA | TRBJ1-1 | TRBV5-1 | NA | TGCGCCAGCAGCCCCCAGCAGGATATAGAAGCTTTCTTT | CASSPQQDIEAFF
NA | TRBJ2-2 | TRBV5-1 | NA | TGCGCCAGCAGCACCCCGACAGCAAACACCGGGGAGCTGTTTTTT | CASSTPTANTGELFF
TRBD1 | TRBJ1-6 | TRBV7-6 | NA | TGTGCCAGCAGCACAGGGGGCAATAATTCACCCCTCCACTTT | CASSTGGNNSPLHF
NA | TRBJ1-5 | TRBV19 | NA | TGTGCCAGTAGTATGGGGACACAGCCCCAGCATTTT | CASSMGTQPQHF
NA | TRBJ1-5 | TRBV6-6 | NA | TGTGCCAGCAGTTACCGCAACTACAATCAGCCCCAGCATTTT | CASSYRNYNQPQHF
NA | TRBJ1-2 | TRBV25-1 | NA | TGTGCCAGCGGGGAGGGGAGGGGCTATGGCTACACCTTC | CASGEGRGYGYTF
NA | TRBJ1-1 | TRBV6-1 | once | TGTGCCAGCAGTGGAAAAGGGGAAAACACTGAAGCTTTCTTT | CASSGKGENTEAFF
NA | TRBJ2-1 | TRBV5-1 | NA | TGCGCCAGCAGGGGGGGTCTAGTGCGGGATTACAATGAGCAGTTCTTC | CASRGGLVRDYNEQFF
NA | TRBJ2-7 | TRBV6-1 | few | TGTGCCGGAATAACAGGGAACCAGCAGTACTTC | CAGITGNQQYF
TRBD2 | TRBJ2-1 | TRBV6-1 | many | TGTGCCAGCAGTGAAGCGGACGGGGGGGCTCATGAGCAGTTCTTC | CASSEADGGAHEQFF
TRBD2 | TRBJ2-2 | TRBV27 | NA | TGTGCCAGCAGCTCGCCGGGGGGGCCCGGGGAGCTGTTTTTT | CASSSPGGPGELFF
NA | TRBJ1-1 | TRBV2 | few | TGTGCCAGCACCGTGGAGGGGTGGAACACTGAAGCTTTCTTT | CASTVEGWNTEAFF
NA | TRBJ1-1 | TRBV5-5 | few | TGTGCCAGCAGCTTGGCCGGGCAGGGGCTGGTCAGGACTGAAGCTTTCTTT | CASSLAGQGLVRTEAFF
TRBD2 | TRBJ2-3 | TRBV15 | once | TGTGCCACCAGCAGCTGGGGGGGTATGGGAGATACGCAGTATTTT | CATSSWGGMGDTQYF
TRBD1 | TRBJ1-1 | TRBV19 | NA | TGTGCCAGTAGTACCTCCATCGACAGGGGCGACACTGAAGCTTTCTTT | CASSTSIDRGDTEAFF
NA | TRBJ1-4 | TRBV28 | NA | TGTGCCAGCAGTCTAGTGACAACTAATGAAAAACTGTTTTTT | CASSLVTTNEKLFF
NA | TRBJ2-3 | TRBV4-2 | NA | TGTGCCAGCAACTTTGGGCAGGGTGGAACAGATACGCAGTATTTT | CASNFGQGGTDTQYF
NA | TRBJ2-5 | TRBV5-1 | NA | TGCGCCAGCAGCTTAGAGGTTTTTGGGACTGAGGAGACCCAGTACTTC | CASSLEVFGTEETQYF
NA | TRBJ2-7 | TRBV5-1 | NA | TGCGCCAGCAGCTTGTTAGACTCCTACGAGCAGTACTTC | CASSLLDSYEQYF
TRBD1 | TRBJ2-7 | TRBV5-1 | NA | TGCGCCAGCAGAGAGGGACAGGTTACTTACTTCTACGAGCAGTACTTC | CASREGQVTYFYEQYF
NA | TRBJ2-1 | TRBV6-4 | NA | TGTGCCAGCAGTGACTCAGGGGGTTTCGATGAGCAGTTCTTC | CASSDSGGFDEQFF
NA | TRBJ2-2 | TRBV9 | NA | TGTGCCAGCAGCGGCCCGGTGGTCAACACCGGGGAGCTGTTTTTT | CASSGPVVNTGELFF
TRBD2 | TRBJ2-7 | TRBV4-2 | medium-sized | TGTGCCAGCAGCCAAGATGGTAGCGGGGGGGCCTACGAGCAGTACTTC | CASSQDGSGGAYEQYF
NA | TRBJ1-4 | TRBV2 | NA | TGTGCCAGCATGACACTTACAGGGTATAATGAAAAACTGTTTTTT | CASMTLTGYNEKLFF
NA | TRBJ1-2 | TRBV28 | NA | TGTGCCAGCAGTATACGGGGTAGTAGCTATGGCTACACCTTC | CASSIRGSSYGYTF
TRBD2 | TRBJ2-7 | TRBV7-9 | NA | TGTGCCAGCAGCTTAGGGACTAGCGGGGGGGCCTGGACCTTTTACGAGCAGTACTTC | CASSLGTSGGAWTFYEQYF
NA | TRBJ2-3 | TRBV27 | NA | TGTGCCAGCAGTTTATACGGGGGGCGCAGCACAGATACGCAGTATTTT | CASSLYGGRSTDTQYF
TRBD2 | TRBJ2-3 | TRBV6-4 | NA | TGTGCCAGCAGTGCTAGCGGGGGCTCAGATACGCAGTATTTT | CASSASGGSDTQYF
NA | TRBJ1-1 | TRBV5-5 | NA | TGTGCCAGCAGCTACAGACAGGCTGAAGCTTTCTTT | CASSYRQAEAFF
NA | TRBJ1-5 | TRBV28 | NA | TGTGCCAGCAGTACTCCCTATAGCAATCAGCCCCAGCATTTT | CASSTPYSNQPQHF
NA | TRBJ1-2 | TRBV2 | NA | TGTGCCAGCAGGGGCACACATGGCTACACCTTC | CASRGTHGYTF
NA | TRBJ2-2 | TRBV6-4 | NA | TGTGCCAGCAGTGAGGGCAGTTCAAACACCGGGGAGCTGTTTTTT | CASSEGSSNTGELFF
TRBD2 | TRBJ2-7 | TRBV9 | NA | TGTGCCAGCAGCCCTAGCGGGGGGGCCTACGAGCAGTACTTC | CASSPSGGAYEQYF
TRBD2 | TRBJ2-1 | TRBV6-4 | NA | TGTGCCAGCAGTCTAGCGGGGGGCCACCATGAGCAGTTCTTC | CASSLAGGHHEQFF
NA | TRBJ1-2 | TRBV2 | NA | TGTGCCAGCTGCACCTACTATTACTATGGCTACACCTTC | CASCTYYYYGYTF
NA | TRBJ1-5 | TRBV2 | NA | TGTGCCAGCAGTGTGGGGGGGGCGCCTCGTCAGCCCCAGCATTTT | CASSVGGAPRQPQHF
NA | TRBJ2-2 | TRBV4-3 | once | TGCGCCAGCAGCCAAGCCCCCCAGGGAACCGGGGAGCTGTTTTTT | CASSQAPQGTGELFF
NA | TRBJ1-2 | TRBV30 | NA | TGTGCCTGGAACTTTGTGGGAGGGGATGGCTACACCTTC | CAWNFVGGDGYTF
TRBD2 | TRBJ2-7 | TRBV10-3 | NA | TGTGCCATCGGGGAGGGGGGACTAGCGGGGGGCTCCTACGAGCAGTACTTC | CAIGEGGLAGGSYEQYF
TRBD2 | TRBJ2-3 | TRBV4-2 | many | TGTGCCAGCACCCGGGGTAGCGGGGGCGGGGCAGATACGCAGTATTTT | CASTRGSGGGADTQYF
TRBD2 | TRBJ2-5 | TRBV11-2 | NA | TGTGCCAGCAGCTTTCTAGCGGGGGGGAACCAAGAGACCCAGTACTTC | CASSFLAGGNQETQYF
NA | TRBJ1-1 | TRBV2 | NA | TGTGCCAGCAGTGGAGGGAACACTGAAGCTTTCTTT | CASSGGNTEAFF
NA | TRBJ1-1 | TRBV13 | NA | TGTGCCAGCAGTTTTCCAGGGCAGGGGAGTCCTGAAGCTTTCTTT | CASSFPGQGSPEAFF
NA | TRBJ2-7 | TRBV7-8 | NA | TGTGCCAGCAGCTTAGTCGCTGCAGGGGGAGGTTACGAGCAGTACTTC | CASSLVAAGGGYEQYF
TRBD1 | TRBJ2-1 | TRBV7-9 | NA | TGTGCCAGCAGCTCAGGGACAGGGGGCAGGGGTGAGCAGTTCTTC | CASSSGTGGRGEQFF
NA | TRBJ2-7 | TRBV5-4 | once | TGTGCCAGCAGCTTGATTAGCTCCTACGAGCAGTACTTC | CASSLISSYEQYF